This T cell receptor (beta chain) was documented in a study of type 1 regulatory T cells. In its sample, this clonotype ranks as medium-sized. Each CDR3 protein gets one entry after TCRdb re-called the reads with MiXCR. The data show more than 2,000 distinct CDR3 sequences, around 6.7% seen once. This CDR3 region has 14 residues. Germline values: CDR1 DFQATT, CDR2 SNEGSKA (reference sequence). V shed 6 bases and J shed 6 bases, with 20 bases lying between them. The sequencing input was CD4+ T cells, either the whole sample or a sorted fraction (not recorded which). The chain carries TRBV20-1 and TRBJ1-1; no firm D call. This TCR was sampled from a human donor in good health. CDR3 DNA: TGCAGTGCCGTATCCGGGGTAGAGCACCCTGAAGCTTTCTTT. It is translated as CSAVSGVEHPEAFF.